The sample holds many counts of the clone carrying this TCR beta chain. This sample is drawn from a study of T-cell reconstitution after alpha-beta-depleted transplantation in children. After removal of 8 bases from V and 1 base from J, the junction contained 20 bases not matched to a gene. Germline loops: CDR1 SQVTM, CDR2 ANQGSEA. CDR3 length: 19 amino acids. Library preparation (for TCRbeta) was performed with unique molecular identifiers. TCRdb analysed the PCR reads with MiXCR anew, one entry per CDR3 protein. The sample shows some 590,000 distinct CDR3 sequences, approximately 10% of them seen only once.

The chain couples TRBV29-1 to TRBJ2-1; 10 bases agree with TRBD2. This sequence was found in a human donor who donated a stem cell graft to a child with acute myeloid leukemia. The source was PBMCs from the stem cell graft donor, collected from the stem cell graft. CDR3 DNA sequence: TGCAGCTCCTACCCCGAAACGAGCGGGAGGGCCGGATCCTACAATGAGCAGTTCTTC. It yields the protein CSSYPETSGRAGSYNEQFF.